These 9 T cell receptor beta chains share one sample of origin, sequenced in a study of OX40 agonist ivuxolimab in advanced cancers. Generated by immunoSEQ multiplex PCR, the TCRdb table keeps only in-frame clones and is missing some. There are almost 50,000 clones in the sample; about nine tenths occur only once, and about 52% lies in the top ten. The source was CD4+ or CD8+ T cells sorted from blood, collected in a trial of the OX40 agonist ivuxolimab. The receptor source for this set is an adult with an advanced solid tumor such as melanoma, head and neck, liver or kidney cancer.

This clone was found once. The J gene is TRBJ2-7, the V gene TRBV28; TRBD1 matches at 12 bases. The J segment lost 0 bases and the V segment lost 5 bases, leaving 14 bases of the junction unmatched. The CDR3 contains 19 residues. CDR1 and CDR2 (germline): MDHEN, SYDVKM. The CDR3 DNA reads TGTGCCAGCAGTGGCTCCTGGGACAGGGGGCTTCAGAGCTCCTACGAGCAGTACTTC. Translating gives CASSGSWDRGLQSSYEQYF.

The chain recombines TRBV2 with TRBJ2-1, with TRBD2 identical over 16 bases. The CDR3 length is 19 residues. The germline V gene has CDR1 SNHLY and CDR2 FYNNEI. Trimming at V came to 5 bases and at J to 3 bases, leaving 10 bases not matched to a gene. The DNA for the CDR3 is TGTGCCAGCAGTTTACCGGGACTAGCGGGGGGGTTCAACTACAATGAGCAGTTCTTC. This gives the protein CASSLPGLAGGFNYNEQFF.

The CDR3 spells CAISEIGAYGYTF. The CDR3 nucleotides read TGTGCCATCAGTGAGATAGGAGCCTATGGCTACACCTTC. The V call is TRBV10-3, the J call TRBJ1-2; no clear D gene. The CDR3 contains 13 residues. Germline-derived CDR1 and CDR2 are ENHRY and SYGVKD. V lost 2 bases and J lost 4, with 8 bases in between.

A word on this clone: At the DNA level, this CDR3 is encoded by other sequences in the same sample as well. The V and J genes are TRBV6-5 and TRBJ2-7, with TRBD2 identical over 7 bases. Germline CDR1 MNHEY, CDR2 SVGAGI. V shed 4 bases, J shed 0 bases, and the junction held 0 bases outside the gene matches. The CDR3 consists of 13 residues. In DNA form, the CDR3 reads TGTGCCAGCAGTTTAGCGGGCTCCTACGAGCAGTACTTC. As protein: CASSLAGSYEQYF.

The gene calls are TRBV7-2 and TRBJ1-4; D is perhaps TRBD1 (5 bases). Germline V gene sequence: CDR1 SGHTA, CDR2 FQGNSA. V was shortened by 5 bases and J by 0 bases, with 10 bases between the two germline ends. The CDR3 sequence is 15 residues long. The CDR3 protein is CASSLDSATNEKLFF. Written as DNA, the CDR3 is TGTGCCAGCAGCCTCGACAGTGCAACTAATGAAAAACTGTTTTTT.

The V gene is TRBV15, the J gene TRBJ2-6, with D perhaps TRBD2 (5 bases). Germline V gene sequence: CDR1 LNHNV, CDR2 YYDKDF (reference sequence). The V and J ends lost 8 bases and 1 base respectively, with 15 bases between them. This CDR3 contains 16 residues. The DNA of the CDR3 is TGTGCCACCCGGGCGGGTCTTTATTCTGGGGCCAACGTCCTGACTTTC. Amino acids: CATRAGLYSGANVLTF. Combining the CDR3 with reference TRBV15 and TRBJ2-6 gives the whole variable domain DAMVIQNPRYQVTQFGKPVTLSCSQTLNHNVMYWYQQKSSQAPKLLFHYYDKDFNNEADTPDNFQSRRPNTSFCFLDIRSPGLGDTAMYLCATRAGLYSGANVLTFGAGSRLTVL.

The chain carries TRBV18 and TRBJ1-2; maybe TRBD1 (5 bases). Deletions cut 0 bases from V and 2 bases from J, with 10 bases between. The germline V gene has CDR1 KGHSH and CDR2 LQKENI. This CDR3 region has 15 residues. The CDR3 protein is CASSPPDNRNYGYTF. The CDR3 DNA reads TGTGCCAGCTCACCACCGGATAACAGGAACTATGGCTACACCTTC.

V gene TRBV5-6 combines with J gene TRBJ2-1; the D is unclear. The germline gives CDR1 SGHDT, CDR2 YYEEEE. The CDR3 consists of 11 residues. The ends were cut back, 0 bases at V and 8 bases at J, with 3 bases in the middle. The CDR3 region has the DNA TGTGCCAGCAGCTTGGCCGATGAGCAGTTCTTC. Amino acids: CASSLADEQFF.

This sequence joins TRBV18 and TRBJ1-1; D is undetermined. Germline CDR1 KGHSH, CDR2 LQKENI. Trimming pared 3 bases from V and 0 bases from J, leaving 8 bases between. CDR3 length: 14 residues. CDR3 bases: TGTGCCAGCTCACCTACAGCCTTGAACACTGAAGCTTTCTTT. Residues: CASSPTALNTEAFF.